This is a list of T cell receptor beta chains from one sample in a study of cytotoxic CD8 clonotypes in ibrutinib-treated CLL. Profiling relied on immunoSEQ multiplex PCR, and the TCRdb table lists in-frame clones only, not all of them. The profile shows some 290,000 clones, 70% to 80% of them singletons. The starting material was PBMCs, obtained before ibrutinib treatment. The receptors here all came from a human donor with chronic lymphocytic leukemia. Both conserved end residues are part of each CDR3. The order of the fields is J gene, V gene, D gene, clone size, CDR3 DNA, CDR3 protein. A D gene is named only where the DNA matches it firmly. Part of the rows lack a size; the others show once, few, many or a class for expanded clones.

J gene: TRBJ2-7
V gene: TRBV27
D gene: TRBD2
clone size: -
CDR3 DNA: TGTGCCAGCAGTCGTTGGGCAGTACGGCTAGCGGACTACTACGAGCAGTACTTC
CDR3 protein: CASSRWAVRLADYYEQYF

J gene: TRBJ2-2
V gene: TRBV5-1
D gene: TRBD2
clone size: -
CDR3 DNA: TGCGCCAGCAGCCTGACTAGCGAGCACACCGGGGAGCTGTTTTTT
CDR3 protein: CASSLTSEHTGELFF

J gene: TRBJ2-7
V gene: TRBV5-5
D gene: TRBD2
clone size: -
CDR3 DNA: TGTGCCAGCAGCGGCGGGACTAGCGGCTCCTACGAGCAGTACTTC
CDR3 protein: CASSGGTSGSYEQYF

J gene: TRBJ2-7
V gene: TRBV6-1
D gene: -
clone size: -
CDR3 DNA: TGTGCCAGCAGTGCCGGCTCAGGGGCCAGGCCTTACTTC
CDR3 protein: CASSAGSGARPYF

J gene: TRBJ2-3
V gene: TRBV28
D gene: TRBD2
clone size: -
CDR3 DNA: TGTGCCAGCAGTTTATTGGCGGGAGTGACAGATACGCAGTATTTT
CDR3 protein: CASSLLAGVTDTQYF

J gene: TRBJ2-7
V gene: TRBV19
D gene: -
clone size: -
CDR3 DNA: TGTGCCAGTAGTTCAGGCTACGAGCAGTACTTC
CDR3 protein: CASSSGYEQYF

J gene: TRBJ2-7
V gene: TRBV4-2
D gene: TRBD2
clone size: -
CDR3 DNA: TGTGCCAGCAGCCAAGAATCGGGACTAGTATCGCACGAGCAGTACTTC
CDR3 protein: CASSQESGLVSHEQYF

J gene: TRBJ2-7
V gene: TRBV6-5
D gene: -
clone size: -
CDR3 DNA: TGTGCCAGCAGTTACTCGGGGTTAGTGGGTCCCTACGAGCAGTACTTC
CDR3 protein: CASSYSGLVGPYEQYF

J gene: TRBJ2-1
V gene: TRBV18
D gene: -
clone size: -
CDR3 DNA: TGTGCCAGCTCACCAGAGCTCAATGAGCAGTTCTTC
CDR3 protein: CASSPELNEQFF

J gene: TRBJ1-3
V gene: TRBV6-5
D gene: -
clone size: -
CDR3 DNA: TGTGCCAGCAGTTACATCGCAGGCTTCTCTGGAAACACCATATATTTT
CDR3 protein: CASSYIAGFSGNTIYF

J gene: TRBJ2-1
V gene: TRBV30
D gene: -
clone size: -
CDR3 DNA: TGTGCCTGGAGTGTACGTGGGAGAATCAACAGTGAGCAGTTCTTC
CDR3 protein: CAWSVRGRINSEQFF

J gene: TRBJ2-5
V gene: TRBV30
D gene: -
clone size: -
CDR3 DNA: TGTGCCTGGAGTGGGGGAAACCGGGAGACCCAGTACTTC
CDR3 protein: CAWSGGNRETQYF

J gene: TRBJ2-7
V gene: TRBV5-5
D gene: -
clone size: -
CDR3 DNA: TGTGCCAGCGCACCCGAGGGTAGGATCGACGAGCAGTACTTC
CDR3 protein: CASAPEGRIDEQYF

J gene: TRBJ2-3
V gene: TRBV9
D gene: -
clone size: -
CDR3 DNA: TGTGCCAGCAGCGTAGGACGCGGAGCCACAGATACGCAGTATTTT
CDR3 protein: CASSVGRGATDTQYF

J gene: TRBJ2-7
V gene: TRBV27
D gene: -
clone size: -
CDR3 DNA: TGTGCCAGCAGTACACGACTACACCTGGGGCAGTACTTC
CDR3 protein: CASSTRLHLGQYF

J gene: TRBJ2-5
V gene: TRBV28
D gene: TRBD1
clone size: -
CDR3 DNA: TGTGCCAGCAGTTTAACAGGGGTTCTGGAGACCCAGTACTTC
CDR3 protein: CASSLTGVLETQYF

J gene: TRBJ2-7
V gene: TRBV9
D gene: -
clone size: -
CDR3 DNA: TGTGCCAGCAGCCCAGAAACAGTTTTTTACCACGAGCAGTACTTC
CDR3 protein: CASSPETVFYHEQYF

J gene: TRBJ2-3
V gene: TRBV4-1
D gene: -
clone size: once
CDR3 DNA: TGCGCCAGCAGCCAAACGATAGAAGCAGATACGCAGTATTTT
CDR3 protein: CASSQTIEADTQYF

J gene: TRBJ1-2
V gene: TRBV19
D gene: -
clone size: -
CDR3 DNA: TGTGCCAGTAGCCTCAGCTATGGCTACACCTTC
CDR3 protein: CASSLSYGYTF

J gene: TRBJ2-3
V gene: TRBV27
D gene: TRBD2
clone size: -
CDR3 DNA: TGTGCCAGCAGTTTCGGAACTAGCGGGAGGGTGGGCACAGATACGCAGTATTTT
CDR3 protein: CASSFGTSGRVGTDTQYF

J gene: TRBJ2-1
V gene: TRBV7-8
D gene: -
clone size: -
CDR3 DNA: TGTGCCAGCAGCCACACTAGGAATGAGCAGTTCTTC
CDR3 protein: CASSHTRNEQFF

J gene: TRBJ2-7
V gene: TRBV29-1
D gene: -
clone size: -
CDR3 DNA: TGCAGCGCAACTGGCTACTACGAGCAGTACTTC
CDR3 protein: CSATGYYEQYF

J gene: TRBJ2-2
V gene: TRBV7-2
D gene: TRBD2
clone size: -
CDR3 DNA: TGTGCCAGCAGCGAACTAGCGGGAGGGCCTCGGACCGGGGAGCTGTTTTTT
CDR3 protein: CASSELAGGPRTGELFF

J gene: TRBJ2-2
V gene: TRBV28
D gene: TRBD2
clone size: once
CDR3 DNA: TGTGCCAGCAGTTTTGCTCTAGCGGGCGGGCTGTTTTTT
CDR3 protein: CASSFALAGGLFF

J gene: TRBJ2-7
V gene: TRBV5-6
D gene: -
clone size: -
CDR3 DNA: TGTGCCAGCAGCCAAGGACGGTCCTACGAGCAGTACTTC
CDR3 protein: CASSQGRSYEQYF

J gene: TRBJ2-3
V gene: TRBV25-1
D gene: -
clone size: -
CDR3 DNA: TGTGCCAGCAGAAGCGATACGCAGTATTTT
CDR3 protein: CASRSDTQYF

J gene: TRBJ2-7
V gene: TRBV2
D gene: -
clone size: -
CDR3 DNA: TGTGCCAGCCGGGACGCCTTTTACGAGCAGTACTTC
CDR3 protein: CASRDAFYEQYF

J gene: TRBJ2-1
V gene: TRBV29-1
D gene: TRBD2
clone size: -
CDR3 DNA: TGCAGCGTTGTTCGGGCGGGAGAAAATGAGCAGTTCTTC
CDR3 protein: CSVVRAGENEQFF

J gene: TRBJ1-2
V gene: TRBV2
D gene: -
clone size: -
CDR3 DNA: TGTGCCAGCAGTGAAACCCGTGCTGATTTTGGCTACACCTTC
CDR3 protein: CASSETRADFGYTF

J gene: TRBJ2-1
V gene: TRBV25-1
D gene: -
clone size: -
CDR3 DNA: TGTGCCAGCAGTGCGAATGAGCAGTTCTTC
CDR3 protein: CASSANEQFF

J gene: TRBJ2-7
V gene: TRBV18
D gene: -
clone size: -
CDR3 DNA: TGTGCCAGCTCACCAAGCCCAGGGAGACTCGTCGCCTACGAGCAGTACTTC
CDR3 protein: CASSPSPGRLVAYEQYF

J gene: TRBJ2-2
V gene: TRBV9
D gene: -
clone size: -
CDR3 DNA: TGTGCCAGCAGCGTAGACTCTCGAAGGGCCGGGGAGCTGTTTTTT
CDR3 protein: CASSVDSRRAGELFF

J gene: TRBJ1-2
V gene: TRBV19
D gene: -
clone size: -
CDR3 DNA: TGTGCCAGTAGTATACAGGGGCCCCTTTATGGCTACACCTTC
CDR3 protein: CASSIQGPLYGYTF

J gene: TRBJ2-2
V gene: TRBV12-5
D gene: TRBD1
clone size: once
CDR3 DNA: TGTGCTAGTGGTTTACCTGAGGAGACAGGGCGCGCCGGGGAGCTGTTTTTT
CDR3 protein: CASGLPEETGRAGELFF

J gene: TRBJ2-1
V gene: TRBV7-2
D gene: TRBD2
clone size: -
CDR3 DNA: TGTGCCAGCAGTCAATCTAGCGGGAGAACCAATGAGCAGTTCTTC
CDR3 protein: CASSQSSGRTNEQFF

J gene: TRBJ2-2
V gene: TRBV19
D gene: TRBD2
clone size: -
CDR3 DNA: TGTGCCACCTGGGGACTAGCGGGAGGGCCCTCCGGGGAGCTGTTTTTT
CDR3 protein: CATWGLAGGPSGELFF

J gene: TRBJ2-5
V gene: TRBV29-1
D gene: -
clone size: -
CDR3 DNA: TGCAGCGTTGGGGTCGGTACCGGGGAGACCCAGTACTTC
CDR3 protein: CSVGVGTGETQYF

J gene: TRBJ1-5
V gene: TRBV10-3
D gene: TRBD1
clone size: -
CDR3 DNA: TGTGCCAGTCAAAACAGGGGTAGCAATCAGCCCCAGCATTTT
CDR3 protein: CASQNRGSNQPQHF

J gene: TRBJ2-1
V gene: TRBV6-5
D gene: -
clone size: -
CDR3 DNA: TGTGCCAGCAGTACACACACGGGACTCTGTTTCTTC
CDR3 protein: CASSTHTGLCFF

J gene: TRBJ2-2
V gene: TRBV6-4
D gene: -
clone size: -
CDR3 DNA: TGTGCCAGCAGTAAGACAGGAAACACCGGGGAGCTGTTTTTT
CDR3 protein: CASSKTGNTGELFF

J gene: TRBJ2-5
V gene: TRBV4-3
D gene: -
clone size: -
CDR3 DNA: TGCGCCAGCAGCCAAGGACCTGGGTGGGAGACCCAGTACTTC
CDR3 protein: CASSQGPGWETQYF

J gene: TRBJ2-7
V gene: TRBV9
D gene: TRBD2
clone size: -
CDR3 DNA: TGTGCCAGCAGCGTAACATCTAGCGGGAGCTACGAGCAGTACTTC
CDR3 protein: CASSVTSSGSYEQYF

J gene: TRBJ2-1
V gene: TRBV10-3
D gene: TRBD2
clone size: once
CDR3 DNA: TGTGCCATCAGCAGACTAGCGGGAGGATATGAGCAGTTCTTC
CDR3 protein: CAISRLAGGYEQFF

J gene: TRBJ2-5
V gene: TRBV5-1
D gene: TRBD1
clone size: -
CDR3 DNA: TGCGCCAGCAGCTCACAGGGGGCCGAGGAGACCCAGTACTTC
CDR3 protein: CASSSQGAEETQYF

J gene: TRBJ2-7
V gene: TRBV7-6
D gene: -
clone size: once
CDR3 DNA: TGTGCCAGCAGCTCCCAGAAGGGGGGAGGGCCCTACGAGCAGTACTTC
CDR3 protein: CASSSQKGGGPYEQYF

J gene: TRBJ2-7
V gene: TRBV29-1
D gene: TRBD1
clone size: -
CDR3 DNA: TGCAGCGCCTACGGGACAGAGAATTACGAGCAGTACTTC
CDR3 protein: CSAYGTENYEQYF

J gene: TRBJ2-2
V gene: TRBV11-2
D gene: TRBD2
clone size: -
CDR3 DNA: TGTGCCAGCAGCTTAGTAACAGGACTAGCAATTCCCGGGGAGCTGTTTTTT
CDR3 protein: CASSLVTGLAIPGELFF

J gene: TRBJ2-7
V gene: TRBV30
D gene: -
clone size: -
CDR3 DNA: TGTGCCTGGAGGCCTCAGGGTTCCTACGAGCAGTACTTC
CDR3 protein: CAWRPQGSYEQYF

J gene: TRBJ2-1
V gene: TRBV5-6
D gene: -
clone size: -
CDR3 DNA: TGTGCCAGCAGCTTGAGCAAGAATGAGCAGTTCTTC
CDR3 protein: CASSLSKNEQFF

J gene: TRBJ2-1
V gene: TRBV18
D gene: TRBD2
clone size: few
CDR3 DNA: TGTGCCAGCTCACGGAGCGGGGCCTCCTACAATGAGCAGTTCTTC
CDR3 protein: CASSRSGASYNEQFF

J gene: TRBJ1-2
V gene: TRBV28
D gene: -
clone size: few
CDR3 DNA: TGTGCCAGCAGTTTATCCTACTATGGCTACACCTTC
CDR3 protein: CASSLSYYGYTF

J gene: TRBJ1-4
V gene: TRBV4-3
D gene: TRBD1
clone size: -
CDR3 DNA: TGCGCCAGCAGCTCGGGACAGGGCCATGAAAAACTGTTTTTT
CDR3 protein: CASSSGQGHEKLFF

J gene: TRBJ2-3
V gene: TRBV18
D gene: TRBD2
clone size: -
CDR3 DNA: TGTGCCAGCTCACCAACGGGGGGGACGGAGACAGATACGCAGTATTTT
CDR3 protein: CASSPTGGTETDTQYF

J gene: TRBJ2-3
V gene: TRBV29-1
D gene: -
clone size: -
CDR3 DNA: TGCAGCGTTGAGCCAGCTAGGATGGGAGATACGCAGTATTTT
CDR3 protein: CSVEPARMGDTQYF

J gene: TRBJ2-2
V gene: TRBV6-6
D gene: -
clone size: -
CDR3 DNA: TGTGCCAGCAATGGGGATCCCGGGGAGCTGTTTTTT
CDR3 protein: CASNGDPGELFF